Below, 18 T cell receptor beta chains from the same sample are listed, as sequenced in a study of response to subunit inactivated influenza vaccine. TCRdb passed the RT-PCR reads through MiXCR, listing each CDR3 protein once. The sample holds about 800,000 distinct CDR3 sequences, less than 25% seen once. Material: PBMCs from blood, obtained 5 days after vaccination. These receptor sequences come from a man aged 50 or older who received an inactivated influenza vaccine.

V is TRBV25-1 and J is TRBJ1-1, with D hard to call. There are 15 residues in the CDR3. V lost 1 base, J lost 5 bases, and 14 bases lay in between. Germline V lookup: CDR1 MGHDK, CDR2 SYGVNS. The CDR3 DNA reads TGTGCCAGCAGTGAATTAAAGGGTCGTGAAACTGAAGCTTTCTTT. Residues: CASSELKGRETEAFF.

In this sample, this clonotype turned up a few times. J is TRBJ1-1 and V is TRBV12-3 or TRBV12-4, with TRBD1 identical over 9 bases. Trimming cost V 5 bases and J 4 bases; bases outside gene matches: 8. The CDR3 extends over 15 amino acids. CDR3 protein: CASSTWDRDGTEAFF. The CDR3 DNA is TGTGCCAGCAGTACCTGGGACAGGGACGGCACTGAAGCTTTCTTT.

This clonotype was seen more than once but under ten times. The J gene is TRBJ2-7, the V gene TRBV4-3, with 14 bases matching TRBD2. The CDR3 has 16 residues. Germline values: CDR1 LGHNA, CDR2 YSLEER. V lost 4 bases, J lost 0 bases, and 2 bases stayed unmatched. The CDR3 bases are TGCGCCAGCAGCCTAGGGACTAGCGGGAGCTCCTACGAGCAGTACTTC. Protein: CASSLGTSGSSYEQYF.

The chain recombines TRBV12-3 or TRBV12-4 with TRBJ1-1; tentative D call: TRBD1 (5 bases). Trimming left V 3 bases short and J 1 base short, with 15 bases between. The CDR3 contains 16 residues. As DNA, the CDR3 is TGTGCCAGCAGTTTCCTTGATTGGGGCGGGAACACTGAAGCTTTCTTT. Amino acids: CASSFLDWGGNTEAFF.

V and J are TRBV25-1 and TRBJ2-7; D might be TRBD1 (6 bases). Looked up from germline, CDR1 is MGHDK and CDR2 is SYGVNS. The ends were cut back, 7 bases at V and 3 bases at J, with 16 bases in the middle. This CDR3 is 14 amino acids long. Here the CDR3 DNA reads TGTGCCAGCACGAAGACAGGAACCCACTACGAGCAGTACTTC. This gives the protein CASTKTGTHYEQYF.

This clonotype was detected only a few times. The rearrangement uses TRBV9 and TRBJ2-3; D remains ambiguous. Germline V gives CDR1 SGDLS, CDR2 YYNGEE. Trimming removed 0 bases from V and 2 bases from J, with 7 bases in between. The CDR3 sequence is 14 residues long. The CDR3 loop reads CASSVAENTDTQYF. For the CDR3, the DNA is TGTGCCAGCAGCGTAGCTGAAAACACAGATACGCAGTATTTT.

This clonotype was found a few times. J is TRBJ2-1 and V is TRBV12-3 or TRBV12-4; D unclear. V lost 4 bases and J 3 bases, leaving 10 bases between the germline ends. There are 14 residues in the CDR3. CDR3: CASSYSNNYNEQFF. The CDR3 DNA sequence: TGTGCCAGCAGTTATTCTAACAACTACAATGAGCAGTTCTTC.

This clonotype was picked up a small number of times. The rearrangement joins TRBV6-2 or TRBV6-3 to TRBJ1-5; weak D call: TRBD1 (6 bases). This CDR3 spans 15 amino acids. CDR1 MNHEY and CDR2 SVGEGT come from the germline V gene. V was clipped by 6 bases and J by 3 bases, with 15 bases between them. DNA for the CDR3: TGTGCCAGCAGCCCACAGGGTTCCCTCAATCAGCCCCAGCATTTT. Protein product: CASSPQGSLNQPQHF.

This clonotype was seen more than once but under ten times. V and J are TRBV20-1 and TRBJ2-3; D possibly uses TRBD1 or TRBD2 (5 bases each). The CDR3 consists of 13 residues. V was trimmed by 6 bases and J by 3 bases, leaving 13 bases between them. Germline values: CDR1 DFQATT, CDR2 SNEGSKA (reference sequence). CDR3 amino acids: CSAPGRRTDTQYF. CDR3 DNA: TGCAGTGCCCCGGGACGGAGGACAGATACGCAGTATTTT.

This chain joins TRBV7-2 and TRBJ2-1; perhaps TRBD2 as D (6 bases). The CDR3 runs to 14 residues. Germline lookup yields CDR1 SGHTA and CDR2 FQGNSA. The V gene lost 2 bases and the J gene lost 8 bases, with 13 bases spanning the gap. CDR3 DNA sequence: TGTGCCAGCAGCTTATATGGAGGGAGCGATGAGCAGTTCTTC. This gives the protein CASSLYGGSDEQFF.

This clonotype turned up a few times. The CDR3 protein is CSASKDIYGYTF. The CDR3 DNA reads as TGCAGTGCTAGTAAAGACATCTATGGCTACACCTTC. The chain joins TRBV20-1 to TRBJ1-2; D gene unclear. The CDR3 is made up of 12 amino acids. CDR1 is DFQATT, CDR2 SNEGSKA, per germline (reference sequence). V lost 3 bases and J lost 4, with 9 bases in between.

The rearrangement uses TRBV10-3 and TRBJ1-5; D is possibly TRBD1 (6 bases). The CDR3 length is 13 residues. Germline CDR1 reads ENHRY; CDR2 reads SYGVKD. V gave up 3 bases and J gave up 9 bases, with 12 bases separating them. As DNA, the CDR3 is TGTGCCATCAGTGAAGACAGGCGGGGGCCCCAGCATTTT. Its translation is CAISEDRRGPQHF.

The CDR3 reads CASRQGWQYF. CDR3 nucleotide sequence: TGTGCCAGCAGACAAGGATGGCAGTACTTC. This rearrangement joins TRBV2 to TRBJ2-7, with D uncertain. Looked up from germline, CDR1 is SNHLY and CDR2 is FYNNEI. V lost 6 bases to trimming and J lost 9 bases, with 9 bases between them. The CDR3 is 10 residues long.

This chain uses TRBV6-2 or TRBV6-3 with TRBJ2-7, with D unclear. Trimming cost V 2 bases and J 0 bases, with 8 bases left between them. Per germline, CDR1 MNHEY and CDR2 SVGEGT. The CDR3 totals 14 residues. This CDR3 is CASSYGHRSYEQYF. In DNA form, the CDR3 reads TGTGCCAGCAGTTACGGGCACCGCTCCTACGAGCAGTACTTC.

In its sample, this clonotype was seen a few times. As DNA, the CDR3 is TGTGCCAGCAGCATAACTAGCGGGAGCGGGGAGACCCAGTACTTC. Its translation: CASSITSGSGETQYF. V is TRBV7-2 and J is TRBJ2-5; TRBD2 matches 11 bases. In germline, CDR1 is SGHTA, CDR2 FQGNSA. Trimming at V came to 5 bases and at J to 5 bases, leaving 7 bases not matched to a gene. This CDR3 comprises 15 residues. Drawing the rest from reference TRBV7-2 and TRBJ2-5, the complete variable domain is GAGVSQSPSNKVTEKGKDVELRCDPISGHTALYWYRQSLGQGLEFLIYFQGNSAPDKSGLPSDRFSAERTGGSVSTLTIQRTQQEDSAVYLCASSITSGSGETQYFGPGTRLLVL.

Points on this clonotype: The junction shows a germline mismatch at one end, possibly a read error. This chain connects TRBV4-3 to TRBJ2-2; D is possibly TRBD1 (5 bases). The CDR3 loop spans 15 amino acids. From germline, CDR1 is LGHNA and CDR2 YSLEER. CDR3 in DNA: TGCGCCAACAGCCAAGATAGCAGGGTCACCGGGGAGCTGTTTTTT. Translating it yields CANSQDSRVTGELFF.

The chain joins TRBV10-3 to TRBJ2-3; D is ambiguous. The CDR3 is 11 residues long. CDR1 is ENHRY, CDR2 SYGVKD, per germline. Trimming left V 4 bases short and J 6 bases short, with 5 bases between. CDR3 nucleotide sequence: TGTGCCATCAGTGTGGACGATACGCAGTATTTT. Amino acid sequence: CAISVDDTQYF.

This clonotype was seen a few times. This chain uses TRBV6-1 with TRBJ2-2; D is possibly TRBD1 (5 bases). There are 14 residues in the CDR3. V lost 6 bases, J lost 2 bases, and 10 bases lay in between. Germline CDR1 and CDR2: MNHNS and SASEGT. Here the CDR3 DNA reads TGTGCCAGCAGAAAAGGACAAAACACCGGGGAGCTGTTTTTT. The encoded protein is CASRKGQNTGELFF.